This entry describes one TCR beta chain. The antigen remains unidentified. Germline assignment: CDR1 SGDLS and CDR2 YYNGEE. The V end lost 0 bases, the J end lost 3 bases, and 12 bases lay between the germline ends. The CDR3 is 15 amino acids. This record belongs to a study of OX40 agonist ivuxolimab in advanced cancers. Across the whole study: Participants averaged roughly 57 years of age (range 23 to 79) and were about 85% male.

Clones were read by immunoSEQ multiplex PCR, and TCRdb kept only the in-frame ones, dropping some. In the table there are about 83,000 clones, approximately 88% of which are singletons. Whole-study results and caveats: Among some nonresponders, normalized T-cell clonal expansion was also low. Determination of antigen specificity was not performed for the expanded peripheral T cells.

The sequence derives from an adult with an advanced solid tumor such as melanoma, head and neck, liver or kidney cancer. The gene calls are TRBV9 and TRBJ1-2; D is ambiguous. Sequencing was performed on CD4+ or CD8+ T cells sorted from blood, taken in a trial of the OX40 agonist ivuxolimab. CDR3 protein: CASSVDGRADYGYTF. CDR3 coding DNA: TGTGCCAGCAGCGTAGATGGTAGGGCAGACTATGGCTACACCTTC. Based on the CDR3 plus reference TRBV9 and TRBJ1-2, the full variable domain is DSGVTQTPKHLITATGQRVTLRCSPRSGDLSVYWYQQSLDQGLQFLIQYYNGEERAKGNILERFSAQQFPDLHSELNLSSLELGDSALYFCASSVDGRADYGYTFGSGTRLTVV.